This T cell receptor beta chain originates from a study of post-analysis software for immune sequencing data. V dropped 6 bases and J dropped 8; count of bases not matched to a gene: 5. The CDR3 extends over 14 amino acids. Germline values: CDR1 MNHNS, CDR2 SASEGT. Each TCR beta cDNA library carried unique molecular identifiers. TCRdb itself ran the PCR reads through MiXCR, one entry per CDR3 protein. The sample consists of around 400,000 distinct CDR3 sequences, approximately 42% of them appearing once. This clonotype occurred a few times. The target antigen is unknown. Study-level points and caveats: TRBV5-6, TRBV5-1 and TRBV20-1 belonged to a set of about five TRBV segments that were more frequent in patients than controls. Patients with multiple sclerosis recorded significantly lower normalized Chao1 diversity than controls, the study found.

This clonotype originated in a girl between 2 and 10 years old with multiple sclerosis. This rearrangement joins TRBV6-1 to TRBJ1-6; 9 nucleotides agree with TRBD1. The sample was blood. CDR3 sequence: CASRRTGEYSPLHF. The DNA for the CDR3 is TGTGCCAGCAGGAGGACAGGGGAATATTCACCCCTCCACTTT.